A selection of T cell receptor beta chains follows, all from one sample in a study of T cell responses to AZD1222 COVID-19 vaccine. Clones were read by immunoSEQ multiplex PCR, and TCRdb kept only the in-frame ones, dropping some. Here the sample spans approximately 100,000 clones, 90% to 95% being singletons. The material was peripheral blood, obtained on day 0 of AZD1222 vaccination. These receptors came from an adult in good health. CDR3s include the opening cysteine and the closing phenylalanine or tryptophan. The D gene is left open where the match is weak. Size is stated for part of the rows, as once, few or many counts, or as a class when the clone is expanded.

j_call clone_size v_call d_call cdr3_aa cdr3_nt
TRBJ2-1 - TRBV5-1 TRBD2 CASSLRLAGGRTYNEQFF TGCGCCAGCAGCTTGAGGCTAGCGGGAGGAAGGACCTACAATGAGCAGTTCTTC
TRBJ2-2 - TRBV29-1 TRBD1 CSVDLGTGHTGELFF TGCAGCGTTGATCTTGGGACAGGGCACACCGGGGAGCTGTTTTTT
TRBJ1-6 - TRBV11-2 TRBD1 CASSPGTGSSYNSPLHF TGTGCCAGCAGCCCCGGGACAGGGAGCTCCTATAATTCACCCCTCCACTTT
TRBJ1-1 - TRBV11-1 TRBD1 CASSLEGQGATEAFF TGTGCCAGCAGCTTAGAGGGACAGGGGGCGACTGAAGCTTTCTTT
TRBJ1-2 - TRBV10-2 TRBD1 CASRVTGAYGYTF TGCGCCAGCAGGGTGACAGGGGCCTATGGCTACACCTTC
TRBJ1-2 once TRBV19 - CASSIMLDRRRSGGYTF TGTGCCAGTAGTATTATGCTTGATAGGAGGAGGTCGGGCGGCTACACCTTC
TRBJ1-2 - TRBV5-5 - CASSLGTANGYTF TGTGCCAGCAGCTTGGGGACAGCAAATGGCTACACCTTC
TRBJ2-2 - TRBV29-1 - CSVAPTNTGELFF TGCAGCGTTGCTCCCACGAACACCGGGGAGCTGTTTTTT
TRBJ1-1 - TRBV3-1/TRBV3-2 TRBD1 CASSPTGEGNTEAFF TGTGCCAGCAGCCCGACAGGGGAAGGGAACACTGAAGCTTTCTTT
TRBJ2-7 - TRBV10-3 TRBD1 CAISDRDRGPYEQYF TGTGCCATCAGTGATAGGGACAGGGGCCCCTACGAGCAGTACTTC
TRBJ2-7 - TRBV9 TRBD1 CASSGGTGGEYEQYF TGTGCCAGCAGCGGAGGGACAGGGGGCGAATACGAGCAGTACTTC
TRBJ1-3 - TRBV7-2 - CASSLPIGSGNTIYF TGTGCCAGCAGCTTGCCTATAGGCAGCGGAAACACCATATATTTT
TRBJ1-3 - TRBV15 - CATSRAGSGNTIYF TGTGCCACCAGCAGAGCAGGCTCTGGAAACACCATATATTTT
TRBJ2-3 - TRBV9 TRBD2 CASSVNSGISTDTQYF TGTGCCAGCAGCGTAAATAGCGGGATAAGCACAGATACGCAGTATTTT
TRBJ1-6 - TRBV7-2 - CASSLVAGENSPLHF TGTGCCAGCAGCTTAGTTGCCGGGGAGAATTCACCCCTCCACTTT
TRBJ1-5 - TRBV7-8 - CASSQNRVQPQHF TGTGCCAGCAGCCAGAATCGCGTTCAGCCCCAGCATTTT
TRBJ2-7 - TRBV6-5 TRBD1 CASRSTGVNEQYF TGTGCCAGCAGAAGTACAGGGGTGAACGAGCAGTACTTC
TRBJ1-1 - TRBV7-9 TRBD1 CASSSVTGGRTEAFF TGTGCCAGCAGCTCGGTAACAGGGGGCAGGACTGAAGCTTTCTTT
TRBJ1-4 - TRBV19 - CATGGSSNEKLFF TGTGCCACGGGGGGCTCGTCTAATGAAAAACTGTTTTTT
TRBJ1-2 once TRBV6-5 TRBD1 CATTRGTGSGYTF TGTGCCACTACAAGGGGGACAGGGTCTGGCTACACCTTC
TRBJ1-1 - TRBV4-1 - CASSQERQPNTEAFF TGCGCCAGCAGCCAAGAACGACAGCCGAACACTGAAGCTTTCTTT
TRBJ1-1 once TRBV2 TRBD1 CASTKDRDTEAFF TGTGCCAGCACAAAAGACAGGGACACTGAAGCTTTCTTT
TRBJ1-4 - TRBV19 TRBD1 CASSITDRGWEKLFF TGTGCCAGTAGCATCACCGACAGGGGTTGGGAAAAACTGTTTTTT
TRBJ1-3 once TRBV11-3 - CASSLARAVRNTIYF TGTGCCAGCAGCTTAGCCAGGGCTGTCCGAAACACCATATATTTT
TRBJ1-2 - TRBV19 TRBD1 CASSSKTGIFYGYTF TGTGCCAGTAGTTCCAAGACAGGGATTTTTTATGGCTACACCTTC
TRBJ1-5 - TRBV19 - CASSIVEGGLGQPQHF TGTGCCAGTAGTATAGTTGAGGGGGGGCTGGGTCAGCCCCAGCATTTT
TRBJ1-6 - TRBV9 - CASSVGGANSPLHF TGTGCCAGCAGCGTAGGAGGGGCTAATTCACCCCTCCACTTT
TRBJ1-1 - TRBV19 - CASLNGHRGAEAFF TGTGCCAGTTTAAACGGCCACCGGGGGGCTGAAGCTTTCTTT
TRBJ2-7 few TRBV9 - CASSVGVMGRQYF TGTGCCAGCAGCGTAGGTGTAATGGGGCGGCAGTACTTC
TRBJ2-7 - TRBV5-1 - CASSLGYEQYF TGCGCCAGCAGCTTGGGCTACGAGCAGTACTTC
TRBJ2-7 - TRBV13 TRBD1 CASSFRGPYEQYF TGTGCCAGCAGCTTCAGGGGGCCCTACGAGCAGTACTTC
TRBJ1-5 once TRBV2 - CASSISAGANQPQHF TGTGCCAGCAGCATAAGCGCGGGCGCCAATCAGCCCCAGCATTTT
TRBJ2-7 - TRBV19 TRBD1 CASSPRTGINEQYF TGTGCCAGTAGTCCACGGACAGGGATAAACGAGCAGTACTTC
TRBJ2-2 - TRBV7-9 - CASSLSDANTGELFF TGTGCCAGCAGCTTAAGCGATGCGAACACCGGGGAGCTGTTTTTT
TRBJ2-2 - TRBV18 TRBD2 CASSPRGGANTGELFF TGTGCCAGCTCACCACGCGGGGGGGCTAACACCGGGGAGCTGTTTTTT
TRBJ1-1 - TRBV29-1 - CSVEITEAFF TGCAGCGTTGAAATTACTGAAGCTTTCTTT
TRBJ1-2 - TRBV5-6 TRBD1 CASSLEDRGRYTF TGTGCCAGCAGCCTAGAGGACAGGGGGCGATACACCTTC
TRBJ2-1 - TRBV6-2/TRBV6-3 TRBD2 CASSRGGRAYNEQFF TGTGCCAGCAGTCGGGGGGGGAGAGCCTACAATGAGCAGTTCTTC
TRBJ2-5 - TRBV6-5 - CASRPIRGRETQYF TGTGCCAGCAGGCCTATCAGGGGGAGGGAGACCCAGTACTTC
TRBJ1-1 - TRBV11-3 - CASSYQYTEAFF TGTGCCAGCAGCTACCAGTACACTGAAGCTTTCTTT
TRBJ2-1 - TRBV6-6 - CASRWTLYNEQFF TGTGCCAGCAGGTGGACTCTATACAATGAGCAGTTCTTC
TRBJ1-1 - TRBV11-2 - CASSLDGYEAFF TGTGCCAGCAGCTTAGATGGGTACGAAGCTTTCTTT
TRBJ1-5 - TRBV28 TRBD1 CASRIWGQGIDQPQHF TGTGCCAGCAGGATATGGGGACAGGGGATTGATCAGCCCCAGCATTTT
TRBJ2-7 - TRBV7-9 TRBD2 CASSLARGADTYEQYF TGTGCCAGCAGCTTAGCGCGGGGGGCGGATACCTACGAGCAGTACTTC
TRBJ1-1 once TRBV5-4 - CAMTGLGRSTEAFF TGTGCCATGACCGGTCTCGGGAGGAGCACTGAAGCTTTCTTT
TRBJ1-4 - TRBV19 TRBD1 CATKDRGREKLFF TGTGCCACCAAGGACAGGGGCCGCGAAAAACTGTTTTTT
TRBJ1-6 - TRBV28 - CASSPPGFNSPLHF TGTGCCAGCAGCCCCCCAGGGTTTAATTCACCCCTCCACTTT
TRBJ1-6 - TRBV7-8 - CASSFGQNYNSPLHF TGTGCCAGCAGCTTCGGACAGAACTATAATTCACCCCTCCACTTT
TRBJ1-1 - TRBV19 - CASSFKSLLTEAFF TGTGCCAGTAGTTTCAAGTCCCTGTTAACGGAAGCTTTCTTT
TRBJ2-7 - TRBV6-5 - CASRIEVAPTGEQYF TGTGCCAGCAGAATAGAGGTCGCACCCACAGGCGAGCAGTACTTC
TRBJ2-5 - TRBV7-3 - CASSLTRTETQYF TGTGCCAGCAGCTTAACACGAACGGAGACCCAGTACTTC